These 21 T cell receptor beta chains were sequenced from one sample in a study of cytotoxic CD8 clonotypes in ibrutinib-treated CLL. Clones were sequenced by immunoSEQ multiplex PCR, and TCRdb holds only the in-frame ones, with some missing. The sample carries around 140,000 clones, over 75% recorded once. The source was PBMCs, collected after 24 months of ibrutinib treatment. The receptors shown here come from a human donor with chronic lymphocytic leukemia.

As DNA, the CDR3 is TGTGCCAGCAGCCCCACCCAATTCGGGACAGGGACCAATGAGCAGTTCTTC. Residues: CASSPTQFGTGTNEQFF. The chain employs TRBV7-3 and TRBJ2-1, with TRBD1 identical over 9 bases. Germline V CDR1 and CDR2: SGHTA, FQGTGA. Germline trimming cut 5 bases from V and 6 bases from J; bases unmatched to any gene: 14. This CDR3 comprises 17 residues.

The V gene is TRBV7-9, the J gene TRBJ1-4, with 9 bases that match TRBD1. Trimming took 0 bases from V and 8 from J; bases not matched to a gene: 7. Germline CDR1 reads SEHNR; CDR2 reads FQNEAQ (reference sequence). The CDR3 is 16 residues long. CDR3 nucleotide sequence: TGTGCCAGCAGCTTAGCGTCCGGGACAGGGTCGGAAAAACTGTTTTTT. The encoded protein is CASSLASGTGSEKLFF.

V is TRBV7-9 and J is TRBJ2-1; 7 positions agree with TRBD2. CDR3 length: 15 amino acids. CDR1 is SEHNR, CDR2 FQNEAQ, per germline (reference sequence). V dropped 1 base and J dropped 8; count of bases not matched to a gene: 8. Here the CDR3 reads CASSLVGTNSDEQFF. As DNA, the CDR3 is TGTGCCAGCAGCTTAGTCGGGACTAATAGCGATGAGCAGTTCTTC. The whole variable domain, filled in from reference TRBV7-9 and TRBJ2-1, reads DTGVSQNPRHKITKRGQNVTFRCDPISEHNRLYWYRQTLGQGPEFLTYFQNEAQLEKSRLLSDRFSAERPKGSFSTLEIQRTEQGDSAMYLCASSLVGTNSDEQFFGPGTRLTVL.

The chain links TRBV25-1 to TRBJ2-5, with 9 bases that match TRBD2. V shed 3 bases, J shed 4 bases, and the junction held 6 bases outside the gene matches. Germline assignment: CDR1 MGHDK and CDR2 SYGVNS. There are 15 residues in the CDR3. CDR3 coding DNA: TGTGCCAGCAGTGACATTAGCGGGAGTCGAGAGACCCAGTACTTC. The encoded protein is CASSDISGSRETQYF.

The rearrangement uses TRBV6-1 and TRBJ1-2; TRBD1 is a possible D gene (5 bases). This CDR3 comprises 15 residues. Germline V gene lookup returns CDR1 MNHNS and CDR2 SASEGT. Between the trimmed V and J ends, which lost 5 bases and 5 bases, there was a span of 18 bases. The CDR3 nucleotides are TGTGCCAGCAGTCTAAACATCGGGACCAATTATGGCTACACCTTC. This translates into CASSLNIGTNYGYTF.

The chain couples TRBV5-1 to TRBJ2-4; 10 bases align to TRBD2. The V segment lost 4 bases and the J segment 0 bases; nucleotides outside the gene matches: 7. Germline CDR1 reads SGHRS; CDR2 reads YFSETQ. This CDR3 comprises 17 residues. The CDR3 DNA follows: TGCGCCAGCAGCCGGGACTCTAGCGGGAGAGCCAAAAACATTCAGTACTTC. Amino acids: CASSRDSSGRAKNIQYF.

The chain joins TRBV4-1 to TRBJ1-2; possibly TRBD1 for D (6 bases). V was pared by 5 bases and J by 3 bases, with 19 bases between. This CDR3 is built from 16 residues. The V gene's germline CDR1 is MGHRA and CDR2 YSYEKL. This CDR3 is CASSASTGPSDYGYTF. In DNA form, the CDR3 reads TGCGCCAGCAGCGCTTCTACAGGGCCCTCTGACTATGGCTACACCTTC.

This clone was recorded a few times. The rearrangement joins TRBV28 to TRBJ2-2; 7 nucleotides align to TRBD2. Per the germline V gene, CDR1 is MDHEN and CDR2 is SYDVKM. V was clipped by 3 bases and J by 1 base; unmatched bases: 5. This CDR3 comprises 16 residues. For the CDR3, the DNA is TGTGCCAGCAGTTTTGGACTAGAGCTGAACACCGGGGAGCTGTTTTTT. This codes for CASSFGLELNTGELFF.

The chain links TRBV5-4 to TRBJ2-5, with D possibly being TRBD1 (7 bases). CDR3 length equals 12 residues. Per germline, CDR1 SGHNT and CDR2 YYREEE (reference sequence). V dropped 10 bases and J dropped 5 bases, with 15 bases sitting between them. CDR3 in amino acids: CASKGAGETQYF. For the CDR3, the DNA is TGTGCCTCCAAGGGGGCGGGGGAGACCCAGTACTTC.

The gene calls are TRBV28 and TRBJ2-6; D remains unclear. Trimming pared 5 bases from V and 0 bases from J, leaving 8 bases between. Germline CDR1 and CDR2: MDHEN and SYDVKM. This CDR3 has 15 amino acids. The CDR3 nucleotides read TGTGCCAGCAGTGTAGAAAGCTCTGGGGCCAACGTCCTGACTTTC. As protein: CASSVESSGANVLTF.

J is TRBJ1-2 and V is TRBV28; maybe TRBD1 (5 bases). Germline values: CDR1 MDHEN, CDR2 SYDVKM. V dropped 2 bases and J dropped 10 bases, with 14 bases sitting between them. The CDR3 runs 13 residues. The CDR3 DNA is TGTGCCAGCAGTTTACCCTATTTAGGGGCCTACACCTTC. It codes for CASSLPYLGAYTF.

The DNA of the CDR3 is TGTGCCAGCAGTTTATCCCCTTCCCAGGGTAATGGCTACACCTTC. The encoded protein is CASSLSPSQGNGYTF. The chain has TRBV28 and TRBJ1-2; D may be TRBD1 (5 bases). CDR3 length: 15 amino acids. Trimming took 1 base from V and 6 from J, leaving 15 bases between them. Germline CDR1 is MDHEN and CDR2 is SYDVKM.

The chain has TRBV30 and TRBJ1-2, with 9 nucleotides matching TRBD1. The CDR3 extends over 14 amino acids. The ends lost 1 base at V and 7 bases at J; junction bases unmatched: 7. Germline CDR1 GTSNPN, CDR2 SVGIG (reference sequence). In DNA, the CDR3 is TGTGCCTGGAGTGAAGGGACAGGGCAAGGTGGCTACACCTTC. Translation gives CAWSEGTGQGGYTF.

The V and J genes are TRBV19 and TRBJ1-1; D is undetermined. Germline lookup yields CDR1 LNHDA and CDR2 SQIVND (reference sequence). Trimming removed 10 bases from V and 3 bases from J, with 30 bases in between. CDR3 size: 18 residues. The CDR3 region is CATQSTRIFRTRDTEAFF. Written as DNA, the CDR3 is TGTGCCACCCAGTCCACCCGGATCTTCCGAACTAGGGACACTGAAGCTTTCTTT.

J is TRBJ2-1 and V is TRBV2; the match to TRBD1 covers 10 bases. The CDR3 runs 14 residues. V shed 7 bases and J 8 bases; nucleotides not matched to a gene: 8. Germline CDR1 SNHLY, CDR2 FYNNEI. The CDR3 loop reads CASNAGTGDHEQFF. The CDR3 DNA sequence: TGTGCCAGCAATGCCGGGACAGGGGACCATGAGCAGTTCTTC.

This rearrangement joins TRBV13 to TRBJ1-4; D not certain. V was clipped by 5 bases and J by 6 bases, with 10 bases between them. This CDR3 is built from 13 residues. The germline gives CDR1 PRHDT, CDR2 FYEKMQ (reference sequence). The chain's CDR3 is CASSRYTDEKLFF. The CDR3 DNA reads as TGTGCCAGCAGCAGGTACACCGATGAAAAACTGTTTTTT.

The chain is built from TRBV4-3 and TRBJ2-7; the D gene could be TRBD1 or TRBD2 (6 bases each). V was pared by 1 base and J by 4 bases, with 11 bases between. Germline V CDR1 and CDR2: LGHNA, YSLEER. The CDR3 is made up of 14 amino acids. The CDR3 spells CASSQVSGAYEQYF. CDR3 DNA sequence: TGCGCCAGCAGCCAAGTGTCGGGGGCTTACGAGCAGTACTTC.

This clone was picked up a small number of times. This chain uses TRBV30 with TRBJ2-3, with no clear D. Germline V lookup: CDR1 GTSNPN, CDR2 SVGIG (reference sequence). The CDR3 is made up of 13 amino acids. The V and J ends lost 7 bases and 4 bases respectively, with 15 bases between them. CDR3 sequence (DNA): TGTGCCTTCTCTTTAGGCGCCGCAGATACGCAGTATTTT. Protein sequence: CAFSLGAADTQYF.

This chain uses TRBV7-2 with TRBJ2-3; 9 bases align to TRBD2. V lost 7 bases, J lost 7 bases, and 15 bases stayed unmatched. Germline lookup yields CDR1 SGHTA and CDR2 FQGNSA. The CDR3 covers 16 residues. The chain's CDR3 is CASTERGLAGSYTQYF. The CDR3 DNA follows: TGTGCCAGCACCGAAAGGGGGCTAGCGGGGAGTTATACGCAGTATTTT.

The gene calls are TRBV7-9 and TRBJ2-5; D call uncertain. This CDR3 spans 12 amino acids. Germline-derived CDR1 and CDR2 are SEHNR and FQNEAQ (reference sequence). V lost 5 bases to trimming and J lost 3 bases, with 7 bases between them. CDR3 sequence reads: CASSQGEETQYF. The DNA of the CDR3 is TGTGCCAGCAGCCAAGGAGAAGAGACCCAGTACTTC.

This chain joins TRBV27 and TRBJ1-1, with TRBD1 identical over 7 bases. J gave up 0 bases and V 8 bases, and 12 bases lay outside the gene matches. Germline V gene sequence: CDR1 MNHEY, CDR2 SMNVEV (reference sequence). CDR3 length equals 16 residues. The CDR3 DNA reads as TGTGCCAGCGCCAGGGGGGCAGCCTTTTTGAACACTGAAGCTTTCTTT. Protein product: CASARGAAFLNTEAFF.